This T cell receptor beta chain was retrieved from a study of identical twins. Overall study findings and caveats: Compared with models, monozygotic twins showed more out-of-frame TCR alpha sharing.

Using its own MiXCR run on the 5' RACE reads, TCRdb lists one record per CDR3 protein. The sample has roughly 720,000 distinct CDR3 sequences, about 20% seen once; the top ten hold around 13%. There are 15 residues in the CDR3. Trimming removed 5 bases from V and 4 bases from J; junction bases left unmatched: 9. Germline V gives CDR1 PRHDT, CDR2 FYEKMQ (reference sequence). This clonotype has a handful of counts. Its antigen is not identified. The same sample was also used in a study of T cells expressing NK-cell markers.

This clonotype originated in a woman aged 18-35 years in good health. The sequencing sample was made of PBMCs. This chain links TRBV13 with TRBJ2-7; 9 nucleotides agree with TRBD1. The CDR3 nucleotides are TGTGCCAGCAGCGAAGGGACAGGGAACATTTACGAGCAGTACTTC. Its translation: CASSEGTGNIYEQYF.